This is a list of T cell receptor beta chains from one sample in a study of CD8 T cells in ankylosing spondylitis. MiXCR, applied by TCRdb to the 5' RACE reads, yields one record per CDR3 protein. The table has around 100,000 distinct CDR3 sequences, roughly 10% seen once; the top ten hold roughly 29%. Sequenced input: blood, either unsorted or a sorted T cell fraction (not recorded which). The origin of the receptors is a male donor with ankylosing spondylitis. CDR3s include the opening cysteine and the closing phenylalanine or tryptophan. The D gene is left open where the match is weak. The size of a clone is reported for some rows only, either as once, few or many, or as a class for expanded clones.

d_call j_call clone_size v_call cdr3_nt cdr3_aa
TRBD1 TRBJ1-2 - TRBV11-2 TGTGCCAGCAGCGAGACAGGGGGAACGGGCGGCTACACCTTC CASSETGGTGGYTF
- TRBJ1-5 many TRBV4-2 TGTGCCAGCAGCCAAGTTCCCAGGGGCGATCAGCCCCAGCATTTT CASSQVPRGDQPQHF
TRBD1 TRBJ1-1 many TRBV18 TGTGCCAGCTCACCCCCGGACAGGGAGCACACTGAAGCTTTCTTT CASSPPDREHTEAFF
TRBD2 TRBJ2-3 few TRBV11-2 TGTGCCAGCAGCTTCCCCGGGATAGCGGGGACACGAGATACGCAGTATTTT CASSFPGIAGTRDTQYF
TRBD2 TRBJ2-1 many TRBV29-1 TGCAGCGTTGAAAACGGGAGGGCAAGTATTTACAATGAGCAGTTCTTC CSVENGRASIYNEQFF
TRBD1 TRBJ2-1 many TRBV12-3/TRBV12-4 TGTGCCAGCACAGGGGGCGGGACCTTCACCAATGAGCAGTTCTTC CASTGGGTFTNEQFF
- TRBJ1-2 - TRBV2 TGTGCCAGCAGTGAAGCGTTCGGGGGTTTCTATGGCTACACCTTC CASSEAFGGFYGYTF
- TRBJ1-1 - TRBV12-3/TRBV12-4 TGTGCCAGCAGTTTATTGGTAGCGGGACCACCGGGGAACACTGAAGCTTTCTTT CASSLLVAGPPGNTEAFF
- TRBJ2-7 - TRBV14 TGTGCCAGCAGCCAGGCCTCGACCCTCGAGCAGTACTTC CASSQASTLEQYF
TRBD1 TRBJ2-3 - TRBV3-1 TGTGCCAGCAGTCGGGACAGGGGGCAGAGAGATACGCAGTATTTT CASSRDRGQRDTQYF